This T cell receptor (beta chain) was found in a study of CD8 T cells in ankylosing spondylitis. Broader study findings: Prior work had noted some motif variants in reactive arthritis blood and synovial fluid. A motif of seven or eight highly homologous TCR beta variants was seen as apparently characteristic of ankylosing spondylitis blood.

The ends lost 4 bases at V and 2 bases at J; junction bases unmatched: 9. The CDR3 runs to 15 residues. In germline, CDR1 is SGHRS, CDR2 YFSETQ. Library preparation for TCR beta used quantitative 5'-RACE with molecular barcodes. A single record per CDR3 protein comes from TCRdb applying MiXCR to the 5' RACE reads. This sample has under 150,000 distinct CDR3 sequences; roughly 11% occur once, and the top ten carry about 3.8%. At least ten counts were recorded for this clonotype. Its antigen is as yet unknown. The V and J genes are TRBV5-1 and TRBJ2-7; 7 nucleotides agree with TRBD1. The sequence was obtained from a female donor with ankylosing spondylitis or in good health (not recorded which). The sequenced sample consisted of blood, either unsorted or a sorted T cell fraction (not recorded which). The chain's CDR3 is CASSAAPGQTYEQYF. The DNA of the CDR3 is TGCGCCAGCAGCGCGGCCCCGGGACAGACCTACGAGCAGTACTTC.